The 2 T cell receptor beta chains given below trace back to one sample, sequenced in a study of CD8+CD57+ T cells in acquired aplastic anemia. It was genomic DNA that served as the template for profiling TCR beta VDJ and CDR3. TCRdb passed the reads through MiXCR, listing each CDR3 protein once. The data contain some 200,000 distinct CDR3 sequences, approximately 35% of them singletons. The sequenced sample was sorted CD4+, CD8+, or CD8+CD57+ T cells (not recorded which) from PBMCs. The receptors come from a human donor in good health, serving as a control.

This clonotype was detected ten times or more. The V and J genes are TRBV20-1 and TRBJ2-2; D not certain. The V end lost 2 bases, the J end lost 3 bases, and 4 bases lay between the germline ends. The CDR3 covers 12 residues. From germline, CDR1 is DFQATT and CDR2 SNEGSKA (reference sequence). As DNA, the CDR3 is TGCAGTGCTAGACATCACACCGGGGAGCTGTTTTTT. Its protein product is CSARHHTGELFF.

This clonotype was detected ten times or more. The genes are TRBV7-2 and TRBJ2-1; 7 positions agree with TRBD2. The V gene end was trimmed by 0 bases and the J gene end by 4 bases; junction bases not matched to a gene: 9. Germline CDR1 and CDR2: SGHTA and FQGNSA. CDR3 length: 17 amino acids. The CDR3: CASSLAVGAGWYNEQFF. Written as DNA, the CDR3 is TGTGCCAGCAGCTTAGCAGTCGGAGCGGGGTGGTACAATGAGCAGTTCTTC.